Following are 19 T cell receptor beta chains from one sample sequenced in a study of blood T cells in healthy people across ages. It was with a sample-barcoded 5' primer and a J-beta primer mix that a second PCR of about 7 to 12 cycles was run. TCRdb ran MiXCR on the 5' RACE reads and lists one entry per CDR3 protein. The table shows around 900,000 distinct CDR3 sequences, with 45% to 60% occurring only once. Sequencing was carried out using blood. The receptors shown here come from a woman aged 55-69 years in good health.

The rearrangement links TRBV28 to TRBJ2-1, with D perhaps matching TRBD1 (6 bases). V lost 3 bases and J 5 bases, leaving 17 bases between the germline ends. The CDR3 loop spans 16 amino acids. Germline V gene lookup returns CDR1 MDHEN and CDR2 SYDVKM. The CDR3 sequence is CASSFFVRDNDNEQFF. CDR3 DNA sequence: TGTGCCAGCAGTTTTTTCGTTCGGGACAACGACAATGAGCAGTTCTTC.

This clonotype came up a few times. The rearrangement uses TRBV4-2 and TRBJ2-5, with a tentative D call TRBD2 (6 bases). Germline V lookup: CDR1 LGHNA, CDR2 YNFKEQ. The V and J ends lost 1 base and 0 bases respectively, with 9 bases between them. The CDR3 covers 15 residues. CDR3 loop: CASSQGASDQETQYF. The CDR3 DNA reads TGTGCCAGCAGCCAAGGGGCTAGCGACCAAGAGACCCAGTACTTC.

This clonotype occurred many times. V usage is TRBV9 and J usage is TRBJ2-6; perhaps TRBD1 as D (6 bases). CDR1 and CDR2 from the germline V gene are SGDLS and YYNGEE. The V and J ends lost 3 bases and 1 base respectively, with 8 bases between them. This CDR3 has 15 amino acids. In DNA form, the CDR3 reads TGTGCCAGCAGCGCACAGGGTTCTGGGGCCAACGTCCTGACTTTC. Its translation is CASSAQGSGANVLTF.

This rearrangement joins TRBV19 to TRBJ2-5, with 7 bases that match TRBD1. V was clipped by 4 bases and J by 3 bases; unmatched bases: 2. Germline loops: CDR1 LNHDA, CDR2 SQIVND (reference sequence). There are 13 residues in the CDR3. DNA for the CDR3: TGTGCCAGTAGTACCGACAGGGAAGAGACCCAGTACTTC. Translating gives CASSTDREETQYF.

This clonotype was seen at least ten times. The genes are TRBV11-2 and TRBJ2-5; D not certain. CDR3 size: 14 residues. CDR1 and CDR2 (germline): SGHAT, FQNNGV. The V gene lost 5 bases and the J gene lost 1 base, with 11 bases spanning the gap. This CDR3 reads CASSPGQFQETQYF. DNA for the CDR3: TGTGCCAGCAGCCCTGGGCAGTTCCAAGAGACCCAGTACTTC.

CDR3 sequence (DNA): TGTGCCAGCAGTGTCTGGGGGGCCAATCAGCCCCAGCATTTT. This translates into CASSVWGANQPQHF. The chain employs TRBV2 and TRBJ1-5; possible D gene TRBD1, 6 bases. Germline V gene data show CDR1 as SNHLY and CDR2 as FYNNEI. The CDR3 extends over 14 amino acids. V was trimmed by 4 bases and J by 3 bases, leaving 10 bases between them.

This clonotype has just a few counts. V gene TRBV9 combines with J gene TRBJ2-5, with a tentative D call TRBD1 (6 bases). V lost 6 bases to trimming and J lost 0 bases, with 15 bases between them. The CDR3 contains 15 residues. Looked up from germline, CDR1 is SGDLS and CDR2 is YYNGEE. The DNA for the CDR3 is TGTGCCAGCACCTTGAGGGGGTCAGACCAAGAGACCCAGTACTTC. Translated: CASTLRGSDQETQYF. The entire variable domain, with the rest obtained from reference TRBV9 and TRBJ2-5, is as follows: DSGVTQTPKHLITATGQRVTLRCSPRSGDLSVYWYQQSLDQGLQFLIQYYNGEERAKGNILERFSAQQFPDLHSELNLSSLELGDSALYFCASTLRGSDQETQYFGPGTRLLVL.

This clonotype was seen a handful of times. The CDR3: CASSRGGSDQYF. The CDR3 nucleotides read TGTGCCAGCAGTCGCGGCGGGTCGGACCAGTACTTC. The rearrangement links TRBV6-6 to TRBJ2-4, with D possibly TRBD2 on 5 matching bases. This CDR3 spans 12 amino acids. The germline V gene encodes CDR1 MNHNY and CDR2 SVGAGI (reference sequence). V lost 5 bases and J 13 bases, leaving 15 bases between the germline ends.

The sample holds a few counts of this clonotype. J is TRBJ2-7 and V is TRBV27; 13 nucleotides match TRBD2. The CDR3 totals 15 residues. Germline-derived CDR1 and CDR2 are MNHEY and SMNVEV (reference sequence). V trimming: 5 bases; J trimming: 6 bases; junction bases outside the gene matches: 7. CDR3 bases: TGTGCCAGCAGTCCCGGACTAGCGGGAGTGGTCGAGCAGTACTTC. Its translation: CASSPGLAGVVEQYF.

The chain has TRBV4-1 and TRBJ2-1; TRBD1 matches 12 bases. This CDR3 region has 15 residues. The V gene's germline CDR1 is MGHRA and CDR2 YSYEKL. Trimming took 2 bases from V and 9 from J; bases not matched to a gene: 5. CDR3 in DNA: TGCGCCAGCAGCCAACCGGGACAGGGGGCAGGTGAGCAGTTCTTC. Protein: CASSQPGQGAGEQFF.

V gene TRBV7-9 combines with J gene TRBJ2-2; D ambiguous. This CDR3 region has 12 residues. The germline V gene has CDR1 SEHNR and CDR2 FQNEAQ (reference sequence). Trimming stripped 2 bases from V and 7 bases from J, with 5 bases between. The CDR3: CASSLMVGELFF. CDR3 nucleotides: TGTGCCAGCAGCTTAATGGTCGGGGAGCTGTTTTTT.

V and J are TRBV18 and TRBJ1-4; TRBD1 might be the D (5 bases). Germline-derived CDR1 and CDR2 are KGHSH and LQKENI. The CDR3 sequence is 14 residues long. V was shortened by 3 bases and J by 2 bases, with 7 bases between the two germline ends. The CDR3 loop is CASSPTDTNEKLFF. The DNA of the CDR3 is TGTGCCAGCTCACCGACAGATACTAATGAAAAACTGTTTTTT.

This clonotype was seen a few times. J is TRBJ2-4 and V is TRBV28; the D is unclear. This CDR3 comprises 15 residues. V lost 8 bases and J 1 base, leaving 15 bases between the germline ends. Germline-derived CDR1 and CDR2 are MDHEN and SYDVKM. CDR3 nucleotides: TGTGCCAGCCGGAACCTTAGGGCGGCCAAAAACATTCAGTACTTC. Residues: CASRNLRAAKNIQYF.

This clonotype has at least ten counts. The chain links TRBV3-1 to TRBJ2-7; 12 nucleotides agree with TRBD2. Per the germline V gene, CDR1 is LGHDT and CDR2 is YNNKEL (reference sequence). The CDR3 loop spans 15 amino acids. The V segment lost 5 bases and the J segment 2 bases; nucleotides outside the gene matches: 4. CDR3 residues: CASSNGLAGPYEQYF. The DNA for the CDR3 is TGTGCCAGCAGCAATGGACTAGCGGGACCCTACGAGCAGTACTTC.

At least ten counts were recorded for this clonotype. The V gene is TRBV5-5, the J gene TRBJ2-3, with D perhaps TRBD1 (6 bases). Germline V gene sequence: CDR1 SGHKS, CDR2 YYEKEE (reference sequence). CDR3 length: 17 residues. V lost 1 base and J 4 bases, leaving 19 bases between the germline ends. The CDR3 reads CASSLRSTGFPADTQYF. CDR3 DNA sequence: TGTGCCAGCAGCTTGCGCTCTACAGGGTTCCCCGCAGATACGCAGTATTTT.

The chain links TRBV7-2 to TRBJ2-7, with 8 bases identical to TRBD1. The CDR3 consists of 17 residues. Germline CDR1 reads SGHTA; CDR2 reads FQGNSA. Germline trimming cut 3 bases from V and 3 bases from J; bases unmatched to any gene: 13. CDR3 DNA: TGTGCCAGCAGCTTGTCTGGACAGGGAGTATTGGGCTACGAGCAGTACTTC. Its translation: CASSLSGQGVLGYEQYF.

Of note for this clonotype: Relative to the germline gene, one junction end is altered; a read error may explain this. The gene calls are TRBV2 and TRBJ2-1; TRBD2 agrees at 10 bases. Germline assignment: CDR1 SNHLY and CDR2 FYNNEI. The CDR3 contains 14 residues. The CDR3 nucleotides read TGTGGCAGCAGGGAGCGGGAGGGCATGAATGAGCAGTTCTTC. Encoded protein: CGSREREGMNEQFF.

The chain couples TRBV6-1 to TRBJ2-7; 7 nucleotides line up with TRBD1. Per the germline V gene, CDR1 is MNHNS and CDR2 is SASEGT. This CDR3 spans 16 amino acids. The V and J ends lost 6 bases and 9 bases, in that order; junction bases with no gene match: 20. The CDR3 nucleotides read TGTGCCAGCAGCCCCGAACCCGGGACAGCCGTATTTGGGCAGTACTTC. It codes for CASSPEPGTAVFGQYF.

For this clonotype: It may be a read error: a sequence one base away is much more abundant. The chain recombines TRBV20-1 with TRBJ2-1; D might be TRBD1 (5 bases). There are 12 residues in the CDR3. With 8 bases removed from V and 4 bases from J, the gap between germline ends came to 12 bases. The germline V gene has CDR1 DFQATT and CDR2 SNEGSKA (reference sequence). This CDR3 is CSTGAVYNEQFF. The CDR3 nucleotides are TGCAGTACTGGGGCAGTGTACAATGAGCAGTTCTTC.